The TCR beta chain described here comes from a study of shared clonotypes between healthy human individuals. Whole-study findings and limits: Approximately 5% was the fraction of naive CD4 clonotypes found shared across four donors. Although depth was large, rarefaction showed that sequencing of the sorted subsets was incomplete.

CD45RO-negative, CCR7-positively selected cells formed the naive CD8 fraction, excluding terminally differentiated effector memory CD45RA+ cells. As to this clone: The antigen is not known.

The CDR3 runs to 15 residues. The V segment lost 0 bases and the J segment 3 bases; nucleotides outside the gene matches: 4. Germline V gene lookup returns CDR1 SGHDT and CDR2 YYEEEE. On sorted subsets, replicate PCRs used 200 to 250 ng DNA, or roughly 30,000 T cell genomes. The repertoire was sequenced with immunoSEQ multiplex PCR; TCRdb's copy has only in-frame clones and lacks some. The sample gives roughly 770,000 clones, 90% to 98% of which show up once; under 0.3% is in the top ten. The sample consisted of naive CD8+ T cells sorted from blood. The receptor's source is a man under 40 in good health. The rearrangement links TRBV5-6 to TRBJ2-5, with TRBD2 matching over 8 bases. CDR3 nucleotide sequence: TGTGCCAGCAGCTTGGGGTATAGCGGGAAAGAGACCCAGTACTTC. Translation gives CASSLGYSGKETQYF.